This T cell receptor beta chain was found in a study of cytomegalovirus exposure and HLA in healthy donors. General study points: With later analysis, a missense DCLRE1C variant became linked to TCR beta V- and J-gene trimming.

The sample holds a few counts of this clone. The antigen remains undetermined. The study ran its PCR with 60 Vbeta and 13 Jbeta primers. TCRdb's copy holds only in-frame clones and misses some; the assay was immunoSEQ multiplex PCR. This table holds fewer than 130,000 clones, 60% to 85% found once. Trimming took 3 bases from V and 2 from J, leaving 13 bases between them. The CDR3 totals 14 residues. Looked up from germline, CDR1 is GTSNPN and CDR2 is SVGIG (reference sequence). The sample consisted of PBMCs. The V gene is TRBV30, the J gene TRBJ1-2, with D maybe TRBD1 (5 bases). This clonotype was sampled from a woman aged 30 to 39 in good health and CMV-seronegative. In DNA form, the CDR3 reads TGTGCCTGGAGCCACCAGGGTCAGAACTATGGCTACACCTTC. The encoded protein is CAWSHQGQNYGYTF. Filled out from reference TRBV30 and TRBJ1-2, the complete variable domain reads SQTIHQWPATLVQPVGSPLSLECTVEGTSNPNLYWYRQAAGRGLQLLFYSVGIGQISSEVPQNLSASRPQDRQFILSSKKLLLSDSGFYLCAWSHQGQNYGYTFGSGTRLTVV.